This T cell receptor (beta chain) was recorded in a study of monozygotic twins with inflammatory bowel disease. Overall study findings and caveats: No distinction between different T cell subtypes was possible. Background noise in patient repertoires may stem from differing immunosuppressive treatments. Twin pairs that were concordant did not differ from discordant pairs in repertoire similarity, possibly from limited power.

The team made cDNA by running eight separate reactions for each sample. TCRdb reprocessed the 5' RACE reads; each CDR3 protein has one entry and no DNA is given. This table holds over 150,000 distinct CDR3 sequences. The CDR3 runs to 15 residues. Notes on this clonotype: Its antigen is unidentified.

The sequence was obtained from a human donor with ulcerative colitis or Crohn's disease, or a healthy co-twin of an affected twin (not recorded which). The sequencing input was blood. V gene TRBV23-1 combines with J gene TRBJ2-2; TCRdb returns TRBD2, unconfirmable since there is no DNA. TRBV23-1 is noted as an ORF with a role that remains uncertain. CDR3 sequence: CASSLGGRGTGELFF.